This T cell receptor beta chain was recorded in a study of T-cell reconstitution after alpha-beta-depleted transplantation in children. Study results and caveats: Expanded graft clones numbering several hundred reportedly gave rise to alpha-beta T cells about two months after transplant.

At least ten counts were recorded for this clonotype. As yet, its antigen is unknown. With 4 bases clipped from V and 0 bases from J, the junction kept 5 bases outside the gene matches. The CDR3 contains 15 residues. Unique molecular identifiers featured in how the TCRbeta library was prepared. A single record per CDR3 protein comes from TCRdb applying MiXCR to the PCR reads. This sample carries about 310,000 distinct CDR3 sequences, 20% to 30% of them seen once, and the ten largest clones take approximately 11%. The chain combines TRBV12-3 or TRBV12-4 with TRBJ1-2, with 7 bases aligning to TRBD1. This specimen was PBMCs, mostly from graft donor cells, taken 180 days after TCRalphabeta/CD19-depleted stem cell transplant. The sequence came from a male patient between 10 and 17 years old who had a stem cell transplant for acute lymphoblastic leukemia, so the T cells may come from the graft donor. In DNA, the CDR3 is TGTGCCAGCAGTTCCGGACAGGATGCTAACTATGGCTACACCTTC. It codes for CASSSGQDANYGYTF.